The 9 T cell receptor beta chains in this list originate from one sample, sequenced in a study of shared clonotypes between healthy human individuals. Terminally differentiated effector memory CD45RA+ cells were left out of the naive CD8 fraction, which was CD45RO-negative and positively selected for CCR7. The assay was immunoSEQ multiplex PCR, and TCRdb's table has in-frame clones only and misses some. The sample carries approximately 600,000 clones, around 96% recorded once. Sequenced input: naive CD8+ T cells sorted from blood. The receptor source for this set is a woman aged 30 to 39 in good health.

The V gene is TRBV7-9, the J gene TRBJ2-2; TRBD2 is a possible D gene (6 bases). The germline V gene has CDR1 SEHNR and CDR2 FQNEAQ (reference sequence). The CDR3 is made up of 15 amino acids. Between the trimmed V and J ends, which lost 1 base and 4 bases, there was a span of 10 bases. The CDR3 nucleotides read TGTGCCAGCAGCTTAGGACTAGACGGCACCGGGGAGCTGTTTTTT. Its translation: CASSLGLDGTGELFF.

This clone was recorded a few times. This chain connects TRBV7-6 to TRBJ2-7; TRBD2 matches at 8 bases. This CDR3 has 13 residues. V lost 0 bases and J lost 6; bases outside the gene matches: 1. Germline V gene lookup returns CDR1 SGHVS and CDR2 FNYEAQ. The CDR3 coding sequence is TGTGCCAGCAGCTTAGCCGGGACTAGCGAGCAGTACTTC. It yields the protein CASSLAGTSEQYF.

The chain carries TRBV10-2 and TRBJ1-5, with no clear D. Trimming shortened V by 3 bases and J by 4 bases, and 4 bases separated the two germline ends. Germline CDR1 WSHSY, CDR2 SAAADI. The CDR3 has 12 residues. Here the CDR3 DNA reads TGCGCCAGCAGTGAATTTAATCAGCCCCAGCATTTT. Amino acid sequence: CASSEFNQPQHF.

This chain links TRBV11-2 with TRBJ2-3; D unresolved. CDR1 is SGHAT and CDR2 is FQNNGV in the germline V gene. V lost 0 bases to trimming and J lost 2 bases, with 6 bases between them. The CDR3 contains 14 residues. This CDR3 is CASSLDVPTDTQYF. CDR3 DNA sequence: TGTGCCAGCAGCTTAGACGTTCCCACAGATACGCAGTATTTT.

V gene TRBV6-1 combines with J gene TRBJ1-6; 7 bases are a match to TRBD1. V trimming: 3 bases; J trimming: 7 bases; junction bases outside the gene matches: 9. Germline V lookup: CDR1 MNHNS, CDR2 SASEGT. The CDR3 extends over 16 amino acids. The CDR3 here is CASSDRRGRVNSPLHF. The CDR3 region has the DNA TGTGCCAGCAGTGATAGAAGGGGGCGCGTAAATTCACCCCTCCACTTT.

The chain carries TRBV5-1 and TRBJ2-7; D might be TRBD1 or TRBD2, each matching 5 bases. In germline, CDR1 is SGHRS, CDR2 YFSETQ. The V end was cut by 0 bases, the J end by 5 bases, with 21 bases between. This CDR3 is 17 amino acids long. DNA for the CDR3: TGCGCCAGCAGCTTGGCGGGGCTACCTCCTATGGCGGACGAGCAGTACTTC. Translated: CASSLAGLPPMADEQYF.

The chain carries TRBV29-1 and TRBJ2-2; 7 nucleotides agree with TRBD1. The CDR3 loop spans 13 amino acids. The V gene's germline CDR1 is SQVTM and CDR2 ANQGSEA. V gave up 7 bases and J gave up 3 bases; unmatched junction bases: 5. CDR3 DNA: TGCAGCGCCACAGGGGCAGACACCGGGGAGCTGTTTTTT. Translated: CSATGADTGELFF.

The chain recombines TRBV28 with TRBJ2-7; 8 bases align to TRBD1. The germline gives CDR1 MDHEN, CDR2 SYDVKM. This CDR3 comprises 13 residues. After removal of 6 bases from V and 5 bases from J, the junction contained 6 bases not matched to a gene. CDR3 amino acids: CASSYRGDNEQYF. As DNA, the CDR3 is TGTGCCAGCAGCTACAGGGGGGATAACGAGCAGTACTTC.

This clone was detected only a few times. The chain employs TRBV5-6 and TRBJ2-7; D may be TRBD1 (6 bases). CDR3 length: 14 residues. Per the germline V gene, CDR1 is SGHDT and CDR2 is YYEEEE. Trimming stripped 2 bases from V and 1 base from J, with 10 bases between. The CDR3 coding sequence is TGTGCCAGCAGCTTTTCACAGGGATCCTACGAGCAGTACTTC. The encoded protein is CASSFSQGSYEQYF.